This is a list of T cell receptor beta chains from one sample in a study of CD8+ T cells in alopecia areata. Clones were sequenced by immunoSEQ multiplex PCR, and TCRdb holds only the in-frame ones, with some missing. In the table there are 150,000 to 200,000 clones, 55% of which are singletons. The sample consisted of CD4+ T cells sorted from blood. Source of these receptors: a human donor in good health. The CDR3 runs from the conserved cysteine through the conserved F or W. D genes are given only for firm matches. Only some rows state a clone size, as once, few, many or a class for expanded clones.

- | TRBJ2-2 | TRBV5-1 | - | TGCGCCAGCAGCATTCAATCGGGAGTTCGGGTTCTCACCGGGGAGCTGTTTTTT | CASSIQSGVRVLTGELFF
- | TRBJ2-1 | TRBV30 | TRBD2 | TGTGCCTGGAGTGCAAGCGGGATTGGCAATGAGCAGTTCTTC | CAWSASGIGNEQFF
once | TRBJ2-7 | TRBV11-2 | TRBD2 | TGTGCCAGCAGCTTAAATCGGGACTACTACGAGCAGTACTTC | CASSLNRDYYEQYF
- | TRBJ2-5 | TRBV29-1 | - | TGCAGCGTTGAGGGCCGGCTAGCCGGGGAGCAGTACTTC | CSVEGRLAGEQYF
- | TRBJ1-1 | TRBV29-1 | TRBD1 | TGCAGCGTACGGACAGGGGGCACTGAAGCTTTCTTT | CSVRTGGTEAFF
- | TRBJ2-1 | TRBV2 | - | TGTGCCAGCAAAGCGATCTACAATGAGCAGTTCTTC | CASKAIYNEQFF
- | TRBJ2-7 | TRBV29-1 | - | TGCAGCGTACGGACACCGTCCTCCTACGAGCAGTACTTC | CSVRTPSSYEQYF
- | TRBJ2-1 | TRBV29-1 | TRBD2 | TGCAGCGGGTCCGGGACTAGTAACAATGAGCAGTTCTTC | CSGSGTSNNEQFF
- | TRBJ2-5 | TRBV2 | TRBD1 | TGTGCCAGCAGCCGAAACCCGGGACAGGGAGAGACCCAGTACTTC | CASSRNPGQGETQYF
- | TRBJ1-1 | TRBV6-6 | - | TGTGCCAGCAGGCCGGATCTTTCGAACACTGAAGCTTTCTTT | CASRPDLSNTEAFF
few | TRBJ1-1 | TRBV6-6 | - | TGTGCCAGCAGCACAGTGAGCACTGAAGCTTTCTTT | CASSTVSTEAFF
- | TRBJ2-3 | TRBV9 | - | TGTGCCAGCAGCGTAGGCGGACCCGGCACAGATACGCAGTATTTT | CASSVGGPGTDTQYF
- | TRBJ2-5 | TRBV4-1 | - | TGCGCCAGCAGCCTTGCTCTTGATTCGCAGCAAGAGACCCAGTACTTC | CASSLALDSQQETQYF
few | TRBJ2-4 | TRBV7-2 | - | TGTGCCAGCAGCTTACAGGGCCTCCTAGCCAAAAACATTCAGTACTTC | CASSLQGLLAKNIQYF
few | TRBJ1-5 | TRBV30 | - | TGTGCCTGGAGTCCGGGTCCCAGCAATCAGCCCCAGCATTTT | CAWSPGPSNQPQHF
- | TRBJ2-7 | TRBV6-5 | TRBD2 | TGTGCCAGCAGTCCCCCTAGCGGGAGGCTTGGCGAGCAGTACTTC | CASSPPSGRLGEQYF
- | TRBJ2-5 | TRBV27 | - | TGTGCCAGCAGTTTGTTGGGGGGTCGGGGAGAGACCCAGTACTTC | CASSLLGGRGETQYF
- | TRBJ1-5 | TRBV6-5 | - | TGCGCCAGCAGTTACCTGGGGGCCGGGCAGCCCCAGCATTTT | CASSYLGAGQPQHF
- | TRBJ2-2 | TRBV29-1 | TRBD1 | TGCAGCGCCAAGCTTGTGGGGACAGCCGCCAACACCGGGGAGCTGTTTTTT | CSAKLVGTAANTGELFF
many | TRBJ1-1 | TRBV10-2 | - | TGCGCCAGCAGTGTGACGGGGTCGGGGAACACTGAAGCTTTCTTT | CASSVTGSGNTEAFF
once | TRBJ1-5 | TRBV2 | - | TGTGCCAGCAGACCGGACAATCAGCCCCAGCATTTT | CASRPDNQPQHF
- | TRBJ2-7 | TRBV27 | - | TGTGCCAGCAGTTCGAGGTCAGGGCCATCCTACGAGCAGTACTTC | CASSSRSGPSYEQYF
- | TRBJ1-1 | TRBV5-1 | TRBD1 | TGCGCCAGCAGCACGACAGGGCTTGAAGCTTTCTTT | CASSTTGLEAFF
once | TRBJ1-2 | TRBV20-1 | - | TGCAGTGCTCCAAACTATGGCTACACCTTC | CSAPNYGYTF
- | TRBJ2-7 | TRBV19 | - | TGTGCCAGTACCGAGACAGGCTCCCTAAGCGAGCAGTACTTC | CASTETGSLSEQYF
- | TRBJ1-1 | TRBV30 | TRBD1 | TGTGCCTGGAGAGACCGGGACAGGACGAACACTGAAGCTTTCTTT | CAWRDRDRTNTEAFF